The 22 T cell receptor beta chains below come from one sample, sequenced in a study of cytomegalovirus exposure and HLA in healthy donors. Data came from immunoSEQ multiplex PCR; TCRdb stores just in-frame clones and leaves some out. The sample consists of approximately 110,000 clones, around 94% of them appearing once. The sequencing sample was made of PBMCs. These TCRs come from a woman between 18 and 29 years old in good health and CMV-seronegative.

The V gene is TRBV7-6, the J gene TRBJ2-1; TRBD2 aligns across 13 bases. Per the germline V gene, CDR1 is SGHVS and CDR2 is FNYEAQ. Trimming at V came to 6 bases and at J to 5 bases, leaving 4 bases not matched to a gene. CDR3 size: 15 residues. The CDR3 DNA reads as TGTGCCAGCAGGCCCGGGACTAGCGGGGACAATGAGCAGTTCTTC. Translated: CASRPGTSGDNEQFF.

This chain connects TRBV4-2 to TRBJ2-7; the D is unclear. Trimming cost V 0 bases and J 2 bases, with 14 bases left between them. The CDR3 consists of 16 residues. Germline CDR1 and CDR2: LGHNA and YNFKEQ. The CDR3 nucleotides are TGTGCCAGCAGCCAAGAGGCGGTGAATAAGGCCTACGAGCAGTACTTC. Amino acids: CASSQEAVNKAYEQYF.

J is TRBJ2-3 and V is TRBV7-9; 13 bases fit TRBD2. Germline CDR1 is SEHNR and CDR2 is FQNEAQ (reference sequence). V lost 5 bases to trimming and J lost 0 bases; unmatched junction nucleotides: 2. CDR3 size: 16 residues. CDR3 sequence reads: CASSPGLAGSTDTQYF. CDR3 bases: TGTGCCAGCAGCCCGGGACTAGCGGGAAGCACAGATACGCAGTATTTT. Full variable domain (rest looked up from reference TRBV7-9 and TRBJ2-3): DTGVSQNPRHKITKRGQNVTFRCDPISEHNRLYWYRQTLGQGPEFLTYFQNEAQLEKSRLLSDRFSAERPKGSFSTLEIQRTEQGDSAMYLCASSPGLAGSTDTQYFGPGTRLTVL.

This clone was seen a few times. The V and J genes are TRBV6-1 and TRBJ1-5; a weak D match, TRBD1 (5 bases). Germline values: CDR1 MNHNS, CDR2 SASEGT. This CDR3 has 14 amino acids. V shed 4 bases and J shed 4 bases, with 11 bases lying between them. The DNA for the CDR3 is TGTGCCAGCAGTGTAGGGGCGGAAAATCAGCCCCAGCATTTT. Protein sequence: CASSVGAENQPQHF.

V usage is TRBV10-2 and J usage is TRBJ2-7; D is ambiguous. Germline-derived CDR1 and CDR2 are WSHSY and SAAADI. Trimming removed 6 bases at V and 0 bases at J, with 12 bases between. The CDR3 totals 14 residues. The CDR3 DNA is TGCGCCAGCAGCCTAGAGGTTAGCTCCTACGAGCAGTACTTC. Encoded protein: CASSLEVSSYEQYF.

V gene TRBV18 combines with J gene TRBJ1-3; 7 bases line up with TRBD1. Germline V gene sequence: CDR1 KGHSH, CDR2 LQKENI. The junction had 4 bases not matched to a gene; V was cut back by 3 bases and J by 2 bases. CDR3 length: 15 amino acids. The CDR3 sequence is CASSPGQTAGNTIYF. CDR3 bases: TGTGCCAGCTCACCGGGACAGACTGCTGGAAACACCATATATTTT.

This chain joins TRBV28 and TRBJ2-7, with D possibly matching TRBD1 (6 bases). This CDR3 has 14 amino acids. Deletions cut 3 bases from V and 2 bases from J, with 11 bases between. Looked up from germline, CDR1 is MDHEN and CDR2 is SYDVKM. CDR3 DNA: TGTGCCAGCAGTTTCTCAGGGGCTCCCTACGAGCAGTACTTC. Amino acids: CASSFSGAPYEQYF.

The chain uses TRBV2 and TRBJ2-1; 8 positions agree with TRBD2. CDR3 length: 13 residues. Germline V gene sequence: CDR1 SNHLY, CDR2 FYNNEI. V shed 7 bases and J 9 bases; nucleotides not matched to a gene: 8. This CDR3 is CASNPGGGFEQFF. CDR3 coding DNA: TGTGCCAGCAACCCCGGGGGGGGTTTTGAGCAGTTCTTC.

V and J are TRBV5-1 and TRBJ2-1; D uncertain. The ends were cut back, 1 base at V and 2 bases at J, with 10 bases in the middle. Germline lookup yields CDR1 SGHRS and CDR2 YFSETQ. This CDR3 has 15 amino acids. This CDR3 is CASSLLILPYNEQFF. In DNA form, the CDR3 reads TGCGCCAGCAGCTTGCTGATACTTCCCTACAATGAGCAGTTCTTC.

This clone occurred once. A junction end diverges from the germline sequence, so it may reflect a read error. The V call is TRBV2, the J call TRBJ2-3; 10 bases agree with TRBD1. Germline V gene sequence: CDR1 SNHLY, CDR2 FYNNEI. The CDR3 length is 12 residues. DNA of the CDR3: TGTGCCAGCGGGACAGGGGCCGCTCCGCACGTTTTT. Amino acids: CASGTGAAPHVF.

A note on this clone: Its ends do not fully match the called genes, so a read error is possible. The V call is TRBV28, the J call TRBJ1-5; perhaps TRBD1 as D (6 bases). The CDR3 sequence is 11 residues long. Germline-derived CDR1 and CDR2 are MDHEN and SYDVKM. In DNA form, the CDR3 reads TGTGCCATACCCAGCAGGGGCCTGGGTAGTTTT. Its protein is CAIPSRGLGSF. The full variable domain, with the rest looked up from reference TRBV28 and TRBJ1-5, is DVKVTQSSRYLVKRTGEKVFLECVQDMDHENMFWYRQDPGLGLRLIYFSYDVKMKEKGDIPEGYSVSREKKERFSLILESASTNQTSMYLCAIPSRGLGSFGDGTRLSIL.

This chain uses TRBV2 with TRBJ1-3; 8 nucleotides line up with TRBD1. CDR1 and CDR2 from the germline V gene are SNHLY and FYNNEI. V was clipped by 0 bases and J by 9 bases; unmatched bases: 10. The CDR3 length is 16 residues. The CDR3 is CASSEALVGQVTTIYF. CDR3 in DNA: TGTGCCAGCAGTGAAGCTTTGGTGGGACAGGTTACCACCATATATTTT.

The gene calls are TRBV4-2 and TRBJ2-1, with D possibly TRBD2 on 6 matching bases. CDR1 LGHNA and CDR2 YNFKEQ come from the germline V gene. Trimming cost V 0 bases and J 6 bases, with 12 bases left between them. This CDR3 is built from 15 residues. As DNA, the CDR3 is TGTGCCAGCAGCCAAGACCCCTCTAGCGCCAATGAGCAGTTCTTC. Its protein product is CASSQDPSSANEQFF.

The chain uses TRBV7-3 and TRBJ2-1; 8 bases agree with TRBD2. V dropped 5 bases and J dropped 5; count of bases not matched to a gene: 11. The germline V gene has CDR1 SGHTA and CDR2 FQGTGA. The CDR3 is 16 residues long. The CDR3 loop reads CASSLESAGVDNEQFF. Written as DNA, the CDR3 is TGTGCCAGCAGCCTCGAGTCAGCGGGAGTGGACAATGAGCAGTTCTTC.

The rearrangement uses TRBV18 and TRBJ1-1; TRBD1 is a possible D gene (5 bases). The germline V and J ends were trimmed by 3 bases and 1 base, with 18 bases remaining between them. Germline V gene lookup returns CDR1 KGHSH and CDR2 LQKENI. The CDR3 contains 17 residues. The CDR3: CASSPDGGARRNTEAFF. CDR3 DNA sequence: TGTGCCAGCTCACCGGACGGTGGGGCTCGGAGGAACACTGAAGCTTTCTTT.

This chain links TRBV5-1 with TRBJ2-5; maybe TRBD1 (6 bases). Trimming removed 0 bases from V and 5 bases from J, with 20 bases in between. The CDR3 runs to 17 residues. CDR1 and CDR2 from the germline V gene are SGHRS and YFSETQ. CDR3: CASSLADVAGVGETQYF. The CDR3 nucleotides are TGCGCCAGCAGCTTGGCCGATGTTGCAGGGGTTGGTGAGACCCAGTACTTC.

The V and J genes are TRBV7-2 and TRBJ2-2; D not certain. Germline CDR1 SGHTA, CDR2 FQGNSA. The CDR3 loop spans 15 amino acids. With 6 bases removed from V and 4 bases from J, the gap between germline ends came to 15 bases. The CDR3 sequence: CASRPRSGGTGELFF. Written as DNA, the CDR3 is TGTGCCAGCAGACCCCGTTCAGGTGGCACCGGGGAGCTGTTTTTT.

The chain recombines TRBV30 with TRBJ2-7; D gene ambiguous. The CDR3 covers 11 residues. CDR1 and CDR2 from the germline V gene are GTSNPN and SVGIG (reference sequence). Trimming cost V 1 base and J 1 base, with 2 bases left between them. CDR3 DNA sequence: TGTGCCTGGAGTGCTTCCTACGAGCAGTACTTC. Protein product: CAWSASYEQYF.

This sequence joins TRBV29-1 and TRBJ2-2, with TRBD1 identical over 8 bases. CDR1 and CDR2 from the germline V gene are SQVTM and ANQGSEA. The CDR3 covers 13 residues. Losses at the gene ends were 7 bases for V and 6 bases for J; bases not matched to a gene: 7. The chain's CDR3 is CSAGQDRAGELFF. CDR3 nucleotides: TGCAGCGCCGGCCAGGACAGGGCCGGGGAGCTGTTTTTT.

The V gene is TRBV20-1, the J gene TRBJ2-7; D gene uncertain. The CDR3 sequence is 11 residues long. Germline CDR1 is DFQATT and CDR2 is SNEGSKA (reference sequence). V was trimmed by 5 bases and J by 3 bases, leaving 8 bases between them. The CDR3 nucleotides are TGCAGTGCTTCTCCAGACTACGAGCAGTACTTC. Protein: CSASPDYEQYF.

The chain joins TRBV2 to TRBJ2-6, with TRBD1 matching over 8 bases. The V and J ends lost 5 bases and 1 base, in that order; junction bases with no gene match: 7. Germline CDR1 SNHLY, CDR2 FYNNEI. This CDR3 has 17 amino acids. CDR3 DNA: TGTGCCAGCAGTTTGACAGGGGTACGGTCTGGGGCCAACGTCCTGACTTTC. It specifies CASSLTGVRSGANVLTF.

This chain connects TRBV28 to TRBJ2-7; 9 nucleotides match TRBD2. The CDR3 consists of 17 residues. Per the germline V gene, CDR1 is MDHEN and CDR2 is SYDVKM. With V trimmed by 2 bases and J by 2 bases, 10 bases remained unmatched. Here the CDR3 DNA reads TGTGCCAGCAGTTTAATGGCATCGGGCGGGAGGGCCTACGAGCAGTACTTC. This gives the protein CASSLMASGGRAYEQYF.